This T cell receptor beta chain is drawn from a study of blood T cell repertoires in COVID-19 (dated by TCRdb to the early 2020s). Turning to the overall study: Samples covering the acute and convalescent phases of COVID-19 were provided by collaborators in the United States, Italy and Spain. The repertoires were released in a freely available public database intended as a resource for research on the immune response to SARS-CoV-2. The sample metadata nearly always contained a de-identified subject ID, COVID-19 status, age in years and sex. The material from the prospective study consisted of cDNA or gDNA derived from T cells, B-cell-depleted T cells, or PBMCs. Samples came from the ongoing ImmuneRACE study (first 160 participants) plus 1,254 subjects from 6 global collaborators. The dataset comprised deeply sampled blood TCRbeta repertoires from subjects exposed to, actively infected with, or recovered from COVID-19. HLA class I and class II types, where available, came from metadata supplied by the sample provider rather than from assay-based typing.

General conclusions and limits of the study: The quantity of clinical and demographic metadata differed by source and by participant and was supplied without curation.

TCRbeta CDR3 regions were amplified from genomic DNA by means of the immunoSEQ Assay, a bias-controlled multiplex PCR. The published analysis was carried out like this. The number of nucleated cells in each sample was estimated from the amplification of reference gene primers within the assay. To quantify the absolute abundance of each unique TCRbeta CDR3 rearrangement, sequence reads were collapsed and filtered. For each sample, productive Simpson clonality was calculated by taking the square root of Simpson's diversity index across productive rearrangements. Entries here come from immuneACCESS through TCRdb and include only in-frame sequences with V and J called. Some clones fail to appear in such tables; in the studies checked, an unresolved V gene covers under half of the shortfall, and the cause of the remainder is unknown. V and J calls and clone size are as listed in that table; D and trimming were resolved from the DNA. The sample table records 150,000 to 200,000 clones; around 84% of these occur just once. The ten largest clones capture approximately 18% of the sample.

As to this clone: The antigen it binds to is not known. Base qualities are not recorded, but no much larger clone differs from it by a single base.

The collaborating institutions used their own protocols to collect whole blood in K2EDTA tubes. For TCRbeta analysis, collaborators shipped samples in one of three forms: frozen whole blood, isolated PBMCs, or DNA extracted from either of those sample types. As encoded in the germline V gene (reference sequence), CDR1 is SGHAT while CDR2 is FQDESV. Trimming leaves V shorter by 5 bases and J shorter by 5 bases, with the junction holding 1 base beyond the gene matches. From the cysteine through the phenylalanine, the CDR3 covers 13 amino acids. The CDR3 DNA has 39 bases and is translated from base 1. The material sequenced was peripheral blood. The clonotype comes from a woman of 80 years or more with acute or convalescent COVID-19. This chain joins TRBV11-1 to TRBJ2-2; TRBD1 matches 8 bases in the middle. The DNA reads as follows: TGTGCCAGCAGCAGGGACAGGACCGGGGAGCTGTTTTTT. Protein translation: CASSRDRTGELFF.